A single TCR beta chain is shown here with its context. The source of the sample is a study of Ad26.COV2.S vaccination and SARS-CoV-2 variants. Clones were sequenced by immunoSEQ multiplex PCR, and TCRdb holds only the in-frame ones, with some missing. Counted here are some 640,000 clones, around 92% occurring once; the ten biggest clones make up about 1.5%. The treatment: 15 to 20 received Ad26.COV2.S at low or high dose, single or two shots; roughly five received placebo; per-sample allocation not given. At day 63 after the first vaccine or placebo injection, samples were drawn. Spike of the Wuhan-strain SARS-CoV-2 was expressed by an Ad26 vector, which formed the vaccine. Specimen: peripheral blood, collected in a trial of Ad26.COV2.S vaccine versus placebo. The receptor comes from a person between 18 and 60 years old who received the Ad26.COV2.S COVID-19 vaccine or a placebo.

The CDR3 DNA follows: TGTGCTAGTGGTTTGTTGAGGACAGGGGATTGGGCCGGGGAGCTGTTTTTT. This translates into CASGLLRTGDWAGELFF. J is TRBJ2-2 and V is TRBV12-5; 9 nucleotides line up with TRBD1. CDR3 size: 17 residues. With V trimmed by 2 bases and J by 6 bases, 10 bases remained unmatched. Germline CDR1 reads LGHNT; CDR2 reads FRNRAP.